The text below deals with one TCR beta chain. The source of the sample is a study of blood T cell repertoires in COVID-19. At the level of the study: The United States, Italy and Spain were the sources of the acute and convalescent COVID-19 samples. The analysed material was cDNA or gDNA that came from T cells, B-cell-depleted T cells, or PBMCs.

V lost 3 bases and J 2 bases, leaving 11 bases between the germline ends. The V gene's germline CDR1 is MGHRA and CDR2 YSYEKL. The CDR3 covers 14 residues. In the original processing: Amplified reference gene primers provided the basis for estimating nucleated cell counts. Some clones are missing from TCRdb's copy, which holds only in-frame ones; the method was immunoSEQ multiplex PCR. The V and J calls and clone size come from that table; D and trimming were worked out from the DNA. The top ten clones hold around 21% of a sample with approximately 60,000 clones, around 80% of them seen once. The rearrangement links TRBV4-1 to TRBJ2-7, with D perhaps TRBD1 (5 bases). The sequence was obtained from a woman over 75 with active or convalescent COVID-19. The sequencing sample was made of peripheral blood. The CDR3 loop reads CASSHPTATYEQYF. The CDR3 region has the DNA TGCGCCAGCAGCCACCCGACAGCCACCTACGAGCAGTACTTC.